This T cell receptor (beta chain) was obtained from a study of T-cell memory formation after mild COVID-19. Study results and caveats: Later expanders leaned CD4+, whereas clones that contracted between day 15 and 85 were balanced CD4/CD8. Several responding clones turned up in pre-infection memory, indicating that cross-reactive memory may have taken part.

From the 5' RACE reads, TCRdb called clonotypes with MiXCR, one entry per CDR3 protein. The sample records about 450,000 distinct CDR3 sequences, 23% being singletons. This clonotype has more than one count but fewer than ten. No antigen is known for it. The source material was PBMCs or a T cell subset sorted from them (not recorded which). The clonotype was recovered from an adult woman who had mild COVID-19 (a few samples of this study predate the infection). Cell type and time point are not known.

CDR3 sequence: CASSSRREVEAFF. Here the CDR3 DNA reads TGTGCCAGCAGCTCAAGACGGGAGGTTGAGGCTTTCTTT. V usage is TRBV7-2 and J usage is TRBJ1-1; D remains ambiguous. This CDR3 region has 13 residues. CDR1 and CDR2 from the germline V gene are SGHTA and FQGNSA. The V and J ends lost 4 bases and 11 bases respectively, with 17 bases between them.